Presented here are 6 T cell receptor beta chains from one specimen sequenced in a study of metastatic and nonmetastatic thyroid tumors. TCRdb re-processed the PCR reads through MiXCR. The table shows around 20,000 clones, with roughly 29% occurring only once. Every patient was untreated before thyroid surgery. The source material was tumor tissue. The receptors originated from a male donor with papillary thyroid cancer or a benign thyroid nodule (not recorded which). Some clones in this sample may be carry-over from other donors' samples.

As DNA, the CDR3 is TGCAGTGCTGGGTCAAAGGGCTTGGACGAGCAGTACTTC. Encoded protein: CSAGSKGLDEQYF. The chain combines TRBV20-1 with TRBJ2-7; no definite D call. The CDR3 totals 13 residues. Trimming left V 5 bases short and J 5 bases short, with 16 bases between. In germline, CDR1 is DFQATT, CDR2 SNEGSKA (reference sequence).

The V and J genes are TRBV12-3 or TRBV12-4 and TRBJ2-1; D is undetermined. Between the trimmed V and J ends, which lost 1 base and 3 bases, there was a span of 13 bases. The CDR3 loop spans 16 amino acids. For the CDR3, the DNA is TGTGCCAGCAGTTTAGACTCCCGGAAAGGCTACAATGAGCAGTTCTTC. Encoded protein: CASSLDSRKGYNEQFF.

A few counts support this clone. This rearrangement joins TRBV15 to TRBJ2-7; possibly TRBD1 for D (6 bases). CDR3 size: 13 residues. Germline CDR1 LNHNV, CDR2 YYDKDF (reference sequence). V was shortened by 9 bases and J by 3 bases, with 15 bases between the two germline ends. For the CDR3, the DNA is TGTGCCACGGGCATCAGGGGCTTCTACGAGCAGTACTTC. Translation: CATGIRGFYEQYF.

About this clone: One end of the junction fails to match germline, which may point to a read error. CDR3 sequence (DNA): TGCAGTTCACGAGACAGGGGACTACAAGAGACCCCGTACTTC. Translating it yields CSSRDRGLQETPYF. The chain is built from TRBV20-1 and TRBJ2-5, with D perhaps matching TRBD1 (8 bases). CDR1 is DFQATT, CDR2 SNEGSKA, per germline (reference sequence). CDR3 length: 14 residues.

The CDR3, as DNA: TGCGCCAGTAAAGGCGGGGGCACCGGGGAGCTGTTTTTT. Its protein is CASKGGGTGELFF. The chain employs TRBV5-1 and TRBJ2-2, with 7 bases that match TRBD2. CDR1 and CDR2 (germline): SGHRS, YFSETQ. The CDR3 is 13 amino acids. Trimming removed 8 bases from V and 4 bases from J; junction bases left unmatched: 5.

At least ten counts were recorded for this clone. The rearrangement uses TRBV5-8 and TRBJ2-7; 10 nucleotides line up with TRBD2. Trimming at V came to 3 bases and at J to 6 bases, leaving 9 bases not matched to a gene. The germline gives CDR1 SGHTS, CDR2 YDEGEE. The CDR3 loop spans 15 amino acids. The CDR3: CASSYLAGVAFEQYF. In DNA form, the CDR3 reads TGTGCCAGCAGCTATCTAGCGGGAGTAGCTTTCGAGCAGTACTTC.